This T cell receptor beta chain is from a study of radiotherapy plus CTLA-4 blockade in lung cancer. TCRdb's table, derived via immunoSEQ multiplex PCR, lists solely in-frame clones and lacks some. Here the sample spans over 35,000 clones, roughly three quarters being singletons. Germline values: CDR1 LGHNA, CDR2 YSLEER. The CDR3 has 15 residues. The germline V and J ends were trimmed by 5 bases and 8 bases, with 21 bases remaining between them. The sample consisted of peripheral blood, taken from a patient treated with radiotherapy plus ipilimumab. This TCR was recovered from a human donor with non-small cell lung cancer whose response to radiotherapy plus ipilimumab could not be evaluated. V usage is TRBV4-3 and J usage is TRBJ1-2; perhaps TRBD1 as D (6 bases). The CDR3 nucleotides read TGCGCCAGCAGCTTATTGGGGGCCCAGAAAGGCGGCTACACCTTC. Translation: CASSLLGAQKGGYTF.